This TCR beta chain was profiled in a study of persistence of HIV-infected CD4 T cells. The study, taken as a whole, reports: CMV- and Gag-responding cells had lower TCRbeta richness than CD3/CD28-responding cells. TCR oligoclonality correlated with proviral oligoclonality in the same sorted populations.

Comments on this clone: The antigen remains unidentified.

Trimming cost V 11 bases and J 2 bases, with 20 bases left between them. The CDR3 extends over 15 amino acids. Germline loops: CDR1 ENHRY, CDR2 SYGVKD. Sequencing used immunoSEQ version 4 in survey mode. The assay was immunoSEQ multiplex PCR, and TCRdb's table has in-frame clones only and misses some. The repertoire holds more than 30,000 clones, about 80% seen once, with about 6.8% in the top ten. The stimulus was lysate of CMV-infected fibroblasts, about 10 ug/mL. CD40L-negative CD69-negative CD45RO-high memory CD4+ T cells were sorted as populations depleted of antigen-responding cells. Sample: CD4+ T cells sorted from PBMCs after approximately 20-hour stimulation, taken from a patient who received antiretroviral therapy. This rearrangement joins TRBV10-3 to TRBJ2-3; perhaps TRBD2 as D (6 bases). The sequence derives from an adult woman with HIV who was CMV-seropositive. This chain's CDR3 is CAVRGPGLHTDTQYF. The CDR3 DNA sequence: TGTGCCGTTAGAGGCCCGGGACTCCACACAGATACGCAGTATTTT.